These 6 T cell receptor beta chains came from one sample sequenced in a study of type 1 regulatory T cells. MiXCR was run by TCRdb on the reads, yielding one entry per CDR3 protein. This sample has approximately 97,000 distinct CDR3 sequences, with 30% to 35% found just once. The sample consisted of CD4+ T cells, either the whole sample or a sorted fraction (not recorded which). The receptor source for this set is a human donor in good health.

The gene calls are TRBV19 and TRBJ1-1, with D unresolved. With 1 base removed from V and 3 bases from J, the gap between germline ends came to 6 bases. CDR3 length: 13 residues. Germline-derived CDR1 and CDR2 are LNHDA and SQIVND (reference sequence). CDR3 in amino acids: CASSIASDTEAFF. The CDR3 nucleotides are TGTGCCAGTAGTATAGCGTCGGACACTGAAGCTTTCTTT.

The CDR3: CASSLLPRGGEQYF. CDR3 coding DNA: TGTGCCAGTAGTCTCTTGCCCCGGGGAGGCGAGCAGTACTTC. The chain is built from TRBV19 and TRBJ2-7; TRBD2 is a possible D gene (6 bases). The CDR3 length is 14 residues. V lost 5 bases and J 6 bases, leaving 17 bases between the germline ends. CDR1 and CDR2 from the germline V gene are LNHDA and SQIVND (reference sequence).

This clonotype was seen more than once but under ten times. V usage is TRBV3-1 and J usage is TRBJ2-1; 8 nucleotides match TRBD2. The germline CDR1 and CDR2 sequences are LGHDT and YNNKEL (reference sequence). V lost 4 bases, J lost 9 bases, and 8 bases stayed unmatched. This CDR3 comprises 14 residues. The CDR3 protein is CASSPNGRAVEQFF. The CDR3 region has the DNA TGTGCCAGCAGCCCTAACGGGAGGGCCGTTGAGCAGTTCTTC.

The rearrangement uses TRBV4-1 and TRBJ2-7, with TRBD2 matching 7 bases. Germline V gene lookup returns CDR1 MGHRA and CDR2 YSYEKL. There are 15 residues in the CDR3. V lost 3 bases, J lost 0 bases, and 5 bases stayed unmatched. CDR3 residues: CASSQSSGTSYEQYF. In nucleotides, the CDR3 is TGCGCCAGCAGCCAGTCTAGCGGAACCTCCTACGAGCAGTACTTC.

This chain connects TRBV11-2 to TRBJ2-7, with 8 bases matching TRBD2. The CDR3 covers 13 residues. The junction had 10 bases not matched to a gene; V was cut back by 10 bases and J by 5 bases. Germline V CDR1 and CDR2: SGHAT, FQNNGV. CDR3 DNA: TGTGCCATCAGGACTAGCAAAACCCACGAGCAGTACTTC. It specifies CAIRTSKTHEQYF.

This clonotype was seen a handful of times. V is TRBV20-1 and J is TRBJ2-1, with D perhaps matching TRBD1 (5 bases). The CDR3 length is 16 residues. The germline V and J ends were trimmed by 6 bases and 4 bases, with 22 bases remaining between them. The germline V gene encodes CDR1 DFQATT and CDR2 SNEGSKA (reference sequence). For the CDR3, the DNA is TGCAGTGCCCCTCAAAGTTGGGGCTCGGGTTACAATGAGCAGTTCTTC. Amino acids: CSAPQSWGSGYNEQFF.